This T cell receptor beta chain comes out of a study of control samples from healthy donors and cancer patients. V gave up 6 bases and J gave up 6 bases; unmatched junction bases: 3. The germline V gene encodes CDR1 MNHEY and CDR2 SVGAGI. This CDR3 has 13 amino acids. The assay was immunoSEQ multiplex PCR, and TCRdb's table has in-frame clones only and misses some. The data show 150,000 to 190,000 clones, 93% seen once. The genes are TRBV6-5 and TRBJ2-1; 9 bases fit TRBD1. This receptor was identified in a man in his fifties or sixties in good health. Sequencing used blood. The CDR3 protein is CASRPTGGNEQFF. The CDR3, as DNA: TGTGCCAGCAGGCCGACAGGGGGCAATGAGCAGTTCTTC.